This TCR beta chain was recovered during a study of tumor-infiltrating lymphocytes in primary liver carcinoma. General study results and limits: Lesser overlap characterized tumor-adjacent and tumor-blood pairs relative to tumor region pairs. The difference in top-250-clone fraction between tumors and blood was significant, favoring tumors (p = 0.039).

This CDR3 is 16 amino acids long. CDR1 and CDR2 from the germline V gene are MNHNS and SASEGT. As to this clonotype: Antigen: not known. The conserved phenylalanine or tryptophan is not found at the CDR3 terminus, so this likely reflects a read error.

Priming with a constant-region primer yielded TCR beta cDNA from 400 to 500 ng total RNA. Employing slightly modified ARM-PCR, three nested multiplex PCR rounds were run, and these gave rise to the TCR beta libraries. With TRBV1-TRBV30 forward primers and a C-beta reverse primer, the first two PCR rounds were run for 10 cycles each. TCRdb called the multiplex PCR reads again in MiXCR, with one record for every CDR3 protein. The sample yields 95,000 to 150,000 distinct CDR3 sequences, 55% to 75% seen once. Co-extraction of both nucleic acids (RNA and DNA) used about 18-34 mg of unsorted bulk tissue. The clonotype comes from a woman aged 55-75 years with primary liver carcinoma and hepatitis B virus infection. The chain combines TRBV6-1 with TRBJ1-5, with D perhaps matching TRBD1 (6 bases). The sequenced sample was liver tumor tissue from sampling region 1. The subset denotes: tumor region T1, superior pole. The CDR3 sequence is CASSEAGGGIDQAQHL. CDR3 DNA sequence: TGTGCCAGCAGTGAAGCTGGGGGGGGCATCGATCAGGCCCAGCATTTA.